This entry lists 31 T cell receptor beta chains sequenced from one sample in a study of blood T cell repertoires in COVID-19 (dated by TCRdb to 2020 to 2021). Libraries came from the immunoSEQ multiplex PCR assay. As stored in TCRdb, this immuneACCESS dataset retains in-frame rearrangements with V and J assigned. A fraction of the clones does not appear; measured against another copy, unresolved V genes explain less than half of the discrepancy, and the remainder lacks a known reason. This sample is represented by hundreds of thousands of clones; 86% of them were singletons. The ten largest clones represent roughly 12% of the sample. Specimen: peripheral blood. The receptors shown here come from a man over 45 with COVID-19, enrolled during active disease.

The V gene is TRBV7-9, the J gene TRBJ2-1; 12 bases fit TRBD2. J was trimmed by 7 bases and V by 3 bases; bases with no gene match: 7. The germline V gene has CDR1 SEHNR and CDR2 FQNEAQ (reference sequence). The CDR3 runs to 16 residues. The DNA of the CDR3 is TGTGCCAGCAGCTTCAACTCTAGCGGGAGGGCAAATGAGCAGTTCTTC. Translated, it gives CASSFNSSGRANEQFF.

This clone was seen a single time. The chain links TRBV24-1 to TRBJ1-1; D is perhaps TRBD1 (6 bases). Germline V lookup: CDR1 KGHDR, CDR2 SFDVKD. The CDR3 runs 13 residues. Trimming took 12 bases from V and 4 from J, leaving 17 bases between them. The CDR3 sequence is CASSGHPGTEAFF. In DNA, the CDR3 is TGTGCCTCCTCGGGACATCCAGGCACTGAAGCTTTCTTT.

This clone was counted between two and nine times. This chain links TRBV19 with TRBJ1-2; no definite D call. Deletions cut 3 bases from V and 14 bases from J, with 13 bases between. CDR3 length equals 11 residues. In germline, CDR1 is LNHDA, CDR2 SQIVND (reference sequence). As DNA, the CDR3 is TGTGCCAGTAGTATTGGAGCTACTGGGACCTTC. It codes for CASSIGATGTF.

The gene calls are TRBV19 and TRBJ1-2; 9 bases match TRBD1. Germline CDR1 is LNHDA and CDR2 is SQIVND (reference sequence). This CDR3 has 15 residues. Trimming at V came to 8 bases and at J to 2 bases, leaving 9 bases not matched to a gene. Here the CDR3 DNA reads TGTGCCAGTCGCGAGACAGGGACAGGGAACTATGGCTACACCTTC. Translated: CASRETGTGNYGYTF.

This clone was counted between two and nine times. The CDR3 spells CATSRDRYWGQGEEKLFF. CDR3 DNA sequence: TGTGCCACCAGCAGAGATCGATATTGGGGACAGGGTGAAGAAAAACTGTTTTTT. The chain is built from TRBV15 and TRBJ1-4, with TRBD1 identical over 9 bases. This CDR3 is built from 18 residues. V lost 0 bases, J lost 8 bases, and 13 bases stayed unmatched. Germline CDR1 reads LNHNV; CDR2 reads YYDKDF (reference sequence).

The genes are TRBV5-6 and TRBJ2-1, with 7 bases identical to TRBD2. Germline-derived CDR1 and CDR2 are SGHDT and YYEEEE. V was clipped by 2 bases and J by 0 bases; unmatched bases: 8. The CDR3 extends over 17 amino acids. CDR3 in amino acids: CASSFWAGEGSYNEQFF. As DNA, the CDR3 is TGTGCCAGCAGCTTTTGGGCGGGAGAAGGCTCCTACAATGAGCAGTTCTTC.

The rearrangement links TRBV7-9 to TRBJ2-1; 7 positions agree with TRBD2. In germline, CDR1 is SEHNR, CDR2 FQNEAQ (reference sequence). V shed 0 bases, J shed 0 bases, and the junction held 5 bases outside the gene matches. This CDR3 spans 17 amino acids. The CDR3, as DNA: TGTGCCAGCAGCTTAGCGCGGGGGAGGGCCTCCTACAATGAGCAGTTCTTC. It yields the protein CASSLARGRASYNEQFF.

The count of this clone is one. This chain joins TRBV11-2 and TRBJ2-7; 12 bases match TRBD2. Germline CDR1 SGHAT, CDR2 FQNNGV. V gave up 3 bases and J gave up 2 bases; unmatched junction bases: 8. CDR3 length: 17 residues. The CDR3, as DNA: TGTGCCAGCAGCTTCGGACTAGCGGGGACCGCCCCCTACGAGCAGTACTTC. This codes for CASSFGLAGTAPYEQYF.

The CDR3 DNA is TGTGCCAGCAGCTCGGACACCGGGGAGCTGTTTTTT. Its translation: CASSSDTGELFF. J is TRBJ2-2 and V is TRBV5-6; D is undetermined. This CDR3 has 12 amino acids. Germline assignment: CDR1 SGHDT and CDR2 YYEEEE. The V end was cut by 3 bases, the J end by 3 bases, with 3 bases between.

This clone has only one observation. The chain joins TRBV4-2 to TRBJ2-2; 9 bases match TRBD2. The CDR3 loop spans 18 amino acids. The J segment lost 6 bases and the V segment lost 2 bases, leaving 13 bases of the junction unmatched. Germline V gene data show CDR1 as LGHNA and CDR2 as YNFKEQ. CDR3: CASSQFTPGLAKPGELFF. CDR3 sequence (DNA): TGTGCCAGCAGCCAATTTACGCCGGGACTAGCAAAACCCGGGGAGCTGTTTTTT.

This chain links TRBV30 with TRBJ2-3; TRBD1 might be the D (6 bases). This CDR3 region has 13 residues. V was clipped by 1 base and J by 2 bases, with 7 bases between them. The germline gives CDR1 GTSNPN, CDR2 SVGIG (reference sequence). The CDR3 coding sequence is TGTGCCTGGAGTGGGACAGCCACAGATACGCAGTATTTT. This gives the protein CAWSGTATDTQYF.

This clone was picked up one time. The chain joins TRBV15 to TRBJ2-7; 7 bases align to TRBD1. With V trimmed by 1 base and J by 4 bases, 7 bases remained unmatched. The CDR3 has 15 residues. Germline CDR1 LNHNV, CDR2 YYDKDF (reference sequence). CDR3 DNA: TGTGCCACCAGCAGAGGGACACAGGGGAAGTACGAGCAGTACTTC. Translated, it gives CATSRGTQGKYEQYF.

This clone has just a few counts. The rearrangement uses TRBV29-1 and TRBJ1-2, with a weak D call TRBD1 (5 bases). From germline, CDR1 is SQVTM and CDR2 ANQGSEA. V dropped 2 bases and J dropped 8 bases, with 15 bases sitting between them. The CDR3 totals 13 residues. The CDR3 DNA is TGCAGCGTTGAAAGGGACGGAGGGCTGGGCTACACCTTC. Residues: CSVERDGGLGYTF. Based on the CDR3 plus reference TRBV29-1 and TRBJ1-2, the full variable domain is SAVISQKPSRDICQRGTSLTIQCQVDSQVTMMFWYRQQPGQSLTLIATANQGSEATYESGFVIDKFPISRPNLTFSTLTVSNMSPEDSSIYLCSVERDGGLGYTFGSGTRLTVV.

The V and J genes are TRBV7-8 and TRBJ2-5, with D unclear. The V gene's germline CDR1 is SGHVS and CDR2 FQNEAQ. The CDR3 loop spans 17 amino acids. V was clipped by 5 bases and J by 1 base, with 20 bases between them. CDR3 DNA sequence: TGTGCCAGCAGCCCGGTCCCCCGGTGGAGCTTCCAAGAGACCCAGTACTTC. Its protein is CASSPVPRWSFQETQYF. The whole variable domain, remainder taken from reference TRBV7-8 and TRBJ2-5, is GAGVSQSPRYKVAKRGQDVALRCDPISGHVSLFWYQQALGQGPEFLTYFQNEAQLDKSGLPSDRFFAERPEGSVSTLKIQRTQQEDSAVYLCASSPVPRWSFQETQYFGPGTRLLVL.

Here the CDR3 DNA reads TGTGCCAGCAGCTTGTTGGACAGGGACACTGAAGCTTTCTTT. This codes for CASSLLDRDTEAFF. This chain joins TRBV5-5 and TRBJ1-1, with 8 bases fitting TRBD1. The CDR3 extends over 14 amino acids. The germline CDR1 and CDR2 sequences are SGHKS and YYEKEE (reference sequence). Trimming took 1 base from V and 3 from J; bases not matched to a gene: 2.

This chain links TRBV6-5 with TRBJ2-1, with a weak D call TRBD2 (5 bases). Germline V gene sequence: CDR1 MNHEY, CDR2 SVGAGI. The CDR3 runs to 13 residues. The V and J ends lost 4 bases and 5 bases respectively, with 9 bases between them. In nucleotides, the CDR3 is TGTGCCAGCAGTTTGTGGAGGAACAATGAGCAGTTCTTC. Amino acid sequence: CASSLWRNNEQFF.

This chain connects TRBV4-2 to TRBJ2-2, with 11 positions matching TRBD2. The V gene's germline CDR1 is LGHNA and CDR2 YNFKEQ. V was clipped by 4 bases and J by 4 bases; unmatched bases: 17. CDR3 length: 20 amino acids. CDR3 in amino acids: CASSPPSATSGSSATGELFF. In DNA, the CDR3 is TGTGCCAGCAGCCCCCCCTCGGCAACTAGCGGGAGCTCGGCCACCGGGGAGCTGTTTTTT.

Here the CDR3 reads CASSPTARAGVGTDTQYF. CDR3 in DNA: TGTGCCAGCAGCCCCACCGCCCGCGCGGGGGTTGGCACAGATACGCAGTATTTT. The chain joins TRBV7-6 to TRBJ2-3, with 7 bases lining up with TRBD2. Germline-derived CDR1 and CDR2 are SGHVS and FNYEAQ. The CDR3 sequence is 18 residues long. V was clipped by 5 bases and J by 1 base; unmatched bases: 15.

As for this clone: One end of the junction fails to match germline, which may point to a read error. The genes are TRBV5-8 and TRBJ1-1; no clear D gene. The CDR3 has 13 amino acids. Per the germline V gene, CDR1 is SGHTS and CDR2 is YDEGEE. The CDR3 bases are TGTGCCAGCAGCTCTGAAATAGACACCGAAGCTTTCTTT. As protein: CASSSEIDTEAFF. Full variable domain (outside the CDR3, taken from reference TRBV5-8 and TRBJ1-1): EAGVTQSPTHLIKTRGQQATLRCSPISGHTSVYWYQQALGLGLQFLLWYDEGEERNRGNFPPRFSGRQFPNYSSELNVNALELEDSALYLCASSSEIDTEAFFGQGTRLTVV.

V is TRBV6-4 and J is TRBJ2-7; TRBD1 aligns across 7 bases. Germline V CDR1 and CDR2: MRHNA, SNTAGT. The trim removed 7 bases at V and 3 bases at J, leaving 9 bases unmatched. The CDR3 is made up of 14 amino acids. The CDR3 protein is CASNPMTGLYEQYF. DNA of the CDR3: TGTGCCAGCAACCCCATGACAGGGCTCTACGAGCAGTACTTC.

This clone came up once. The chain links TRBV27 to TRBJ2-1; 12 bases are shared with TRBD2. From germline, CDR1 is MNHEY and CDR2 SMNVEV (reference sequence). CDR3 length: 18 residues. The V gene end was trimmed by 5 bases and the J gene end by 0 bases; junction bases not matched to a gene: 8. The CDR3 coding sequence is TGTGCCAGCAGTCTCGGACTAGCGGGGACCGCCTCCTACAATGAGCAGTTCTTC. Translated, it gives CASSLGLAGTASYNEQFF.

This chain links TRBV5-1 with TRBJ1-1, with 10 bases aligning to TRBD1. There are 15 residues in the CDR3. Germline CDR1 reads SGHRS; CDR2 reads YFSETQ. With V trimmed by 7 bases and J by 0 bases, 6 bases remained unmatched. CDR3 residues: CASSGQGGLNTEAFF. The DNA for the CDR3 is TGCGCCAGCTCAGGACAGGGGGGGTTGAACACTGAAGCTTTCTTT.

This clone was counted a few times. V gene TRBV30 combines with J gene TRBJ2-4; TRBD2 might be the D (7 bases). CDR3 size: 14 residues. Trimming took 2 bases from V and 2 from J, leaving 10 bases between them. Per germline, CDR1 GTSNPN and CDR2 SVGIG (reference sequence). The CDR3 DNA reads as TGTGCCTGGAGTCGCGGGGGCTCCAAAAACATTCAGTACTTC. Its protein product is CAWSRGGSKNIQYF.

This chain connects TRBV12-3 or TRBV12-4 to TRBJ2-7; TRBD2 aligns across 8 bases. The CDR3 runs 13 residues. V lost 8 bases to trimming and J lost 3 bases; unmatched junction nucleotides: 6. This CDR3 reads CASSSGRDYEQYF. The DNA of the CDR3 is TGTGCCAGCTCTTCCGGGAGGGACTACGAGCAGTACTTC.

V and J are TRBV18 and TRBJ2-1; 9 bases map to TRBD1. V gave up 8 bases and J gave up 3 bases; unmatched junction bases: 5. This CDR3 has 14 amino acids. Germline CDR1 is KGHSH and CDR2 is LQKENI. CDR3 amino acids: CASAGTGYYNEQFF. The CDR3 bases are TGTGCCAGCGCCGGGACAGGGTACTACAATGAGCAGTTCTTC.

V usage is TRBV6-1 and J usage is TRBJ2-1; possible D gene TRBD2, 5 bases. Germline V gives CDR1 MNHNS, CDR2 SASEGT. Trimming stripped 2 bases from V and 3 bases from J, with 17 bases between. This CDR3 contains 17 residues. The CDR3 region is CASSEWASHNIYNEQFF. CDR3 DNA sequence: TGTGCCAGCAGTGAATGGGCTAGCCACAATATCTACAATGAGCAGTTCTTC.

In its sample, this clone was seen once. The sample has other DNA sequences that encode this CDR3 too. V gene TRBV5-1 combines with J gene TRBJ1-5; D possibly corresponds to TRBD1 (6 bases). The V and J ends lost 0 bases and 1 base respectively, with 8 bases between them. This CDR3 has 15 residues. Per germline, CDR1 SGHRS and CDR2 YFSETQ. CDR3 protein: CASSLEGTSNQPQHF. CDR3 nucleotides: TGCGCCAGCAGCTTGGAAGGGACAAGCAATCAGCCCCAGCATTTT.

The V and J genes are TRBV7-9 and TRBJ1-3; D ambiguous. The CDR3 is 16 residues long. V lost 4 bases to trimming and J lost 2 bases, with 15 bases between them. The germline gives CDR1 SEHNR, CDR2 FQNEAQ (reference sequence). The CDR3 DNA reads as TGTGCCAGCAGCTCACACCAGTCTTTTACTGGAAACACCATATATTTT. As protein: CASSSHQSFTGNTIYF. Full variable domain (rest looked up from reference TRBV7-9 and TRBJ1-3): DTGVSQNPRHKITKRGQNVTFRCDPISEHNRLYWYRQTLGQGPEFLTYFQNEAQLEKSRLLSDRFSAERPKGSFSTLEIQRTEQGDSAMYLCASSSHQSFTGNTIYFGEGSWLTVV.

This chain joins TRBV19 and TRBJ2-5; D remains ambiguous. V was cut by 2 bases and J by 7 bases, with 11 bases left in between. From germline, CDR1 is LNHDA and CDR2 SQIVND (reference sequence). The length of the CDR3 is 13 residues. The CDR3 loop reads CASSIRQTGTQYF. The DNA of the CDR3 is TGTGCCAGTAGTATAAGGCAAACGGGGACCCAGTACTTC.

V usage is TRBV5-4 and J usage is TRBJ2-7, with D perhaps matching TRBD2 (6 bases). Germline CDR1 reads SGHNT; CDR2 reads YYREEE (reference sequence). V lost 5 bases and J lost 1, with 13 bases in between. The CDR3 runs to 14 residues. The DNA of the CDR3 is TGTGCCAGCAGGGTCTTCGGGAGATCCTACGAGCAGTACTTC. It translates to CASRVFGRSYEQYF.

The V and J genes are TRBV27 and TRBJ1-6; TRBD1 matches 7 bases. Trimming at V came to 8 bases and at J to 9 bases, leaving 13 bases not matched to a gene. The germline V gene encodes CDR1 MNHEY and CDR2 SMNVEV (reference sequence). CDR3 length: 15 amino acids. In nucleotides, the CDR3 is TGTGCCAGCTCAGCCCGGGGACAGCTACTTTCACCCCTCCACTTT. Translated: CASSARGQLLSPLHF.